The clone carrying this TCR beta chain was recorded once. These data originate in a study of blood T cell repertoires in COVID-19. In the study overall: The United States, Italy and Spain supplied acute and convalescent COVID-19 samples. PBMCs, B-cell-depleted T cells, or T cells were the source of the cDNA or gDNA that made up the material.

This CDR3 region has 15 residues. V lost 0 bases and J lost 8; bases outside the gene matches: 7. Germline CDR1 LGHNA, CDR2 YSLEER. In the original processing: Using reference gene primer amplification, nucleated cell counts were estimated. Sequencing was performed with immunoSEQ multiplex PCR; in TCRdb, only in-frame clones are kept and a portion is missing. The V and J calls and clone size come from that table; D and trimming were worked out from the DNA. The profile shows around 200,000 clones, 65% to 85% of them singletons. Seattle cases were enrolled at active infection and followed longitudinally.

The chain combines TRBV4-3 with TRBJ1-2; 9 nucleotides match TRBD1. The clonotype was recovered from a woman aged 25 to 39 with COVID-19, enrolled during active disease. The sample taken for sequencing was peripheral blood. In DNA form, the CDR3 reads TGCGCCAGCAGCCAAGACGTCGGGACAGGGCGGGGCTACACCTTC. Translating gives CASSQDVGTGRGYTF.